This T cell receptor (beta chain) was retrieved from a study of T cell repertoires in cytomegalovirus infection. Study-level background: Public signatures in TCR beta pointed to CMV infection and matching HLA type.

Study-wide results and limits: The ex vivo response was dominated by HLA-C-restricted CMV-specific TCR beta clonotypes.

The V gene lost 1 base and the J gene lost 4 bases, with 10 bases spanning the gap. The germline V gene has CDR1 SGHAT and CDR2 FQNNGV. The CDR3 length is 14 residues. Each CDR3 protein gets one entry after TCRdb re-called the reads with MiXCR. The table shows about 110,000 distinct CDR3 sequences, with around 31% occurring only once. With regard to this clonotype: What it binds is not known. Given a much more abundant clone one base away, this may be a read error.

The receptor was derived from a human donor in good health (CMV status not recorded). Some clones in this sample may be carry-over from other donors' samples. This chain links TRBV11-2 with TRBJ1-1; no reliable D call. The sample here was CD8+ T cells from cultured PBMCs, taken from culture after CMV antigen stimulation. The CDR3 DNA follows: TGTGCCAGCAGCTTAGTTATGGACTTCACTGAAGCTTTCTTT. Translating it yields CASSLVMDFTEAFF. The whole variable domain, remainder taken from reference TRBV11-2 and TRBJ1-1, is EAGVAQSPRYKIIEKRQSVAFWCNPISGHATLYWYQQILGQGPKLLIQFQNNGVVDDSQLPKDRFSAERLKGVDSTLKIQPAKLEDSAVYLCASSLVMDFTEAFFGQGTRLTVV.